This TCR beta chain was recorded in a study of blood T cell repertoires in COVID-19. Study-wide context: COVID-19 samples collected from the United States, Italy and Spain covered acute and convalescent phases. PBMCs, B-cell-depleted T cells, or T cells were the source of the cDNA or gDNA that made up the material.

Only a few counts were recorded for this clone. Source study methods: Reference gene primer amplification in the assay estimated nucleated cell counts. Data came from immunoSEQ multiplex PCR; TCRdb stores just in-frame clones and leaves some out. Clone size and V and J calls were adopted from that table, with D and trimming inferred from the DNA. The sample contains under 150,000 clones, about 87% of which appear only once. Germline trimming cut 3 bases from V and 8 bases from J; bases unmatched to any gene: 8. The CDR3 totals 15 residues. Germline CDR1 and CDR2: MNHEY and SVGAGI. The TCR comes from a human donor in a cohort sampled during active COVID-19. The rearrangement uses TRBV6-5 and TRBJ1-4; 8 bases are a match to TRBD1. The sequenced sample consisted of peripheral blood. CDR3 DNA sequence: TGTGCCAGCAGTTATCGGCAGGGGGCTAGGGAAAAACTGTTTTTT. Residues: CASSYRQGAREKLFF.